This T cell receptor (beta chain) was retrieved from a study of blood T cell repertoires in COVID-19. In the study overall: From the United States, Italy and Spain came samples of acute and convalescent COVID-19.

Repertoires were generated with immunoSEQ multiplex PCR, while TCRdb's copy carries only in-frame clones and drops some. The table shows 250,000 to 350,000 clones, with roughly 90% occurring only once. The CDR3 covers 12 residues. CDR1 and CDR2 (germline): WSHSY, SAAADI. The J segment lost 5 bases and the V segment lost 10 bases, leaving 6 bases of the junction unmatched. The chain links TRBV10-2 to TRBJ1-1; 8 bases agree with TRBD1. Sequencing used peripheral blood. The clonotype comes from a man aged 18 to 29 who had recovered from COVID-19. The CDR3 DNA reads TGCGCCACCTCTCACAGGGGGACTGAAGCTTTCTTT. Translation: CATSHRGTEAFF.